This TCR beta chain was recorded in a study of T cells of healthy individuals. TCRdb reanalysed the 5' RACE reads using MiXCR and keeps one entry per CDR3 protein. The sample contains more than 85,000 distinct CDR3 sequences, roughly a sixth of which appear only once. V shed 3 bases, J shed 2 bases, and the junction held 5 bases outside the gene matches. Germline V lookup: CDR1 DFQATT, CDR2 SNEGSKA (reference sequence). The CDR3 has 14 amino acids. J is TRBJ2-3 and V is TRBV20-1, with 7 bases aligning to TRBD2. The clonotype originates from a human donor in good health. The CDR3 spells CSARKAGFTDTQYF. The CDR3 DNA is TGCAGTGCTAGGAAAGCGGGGTTCACAGATACGCAGTATTTT.